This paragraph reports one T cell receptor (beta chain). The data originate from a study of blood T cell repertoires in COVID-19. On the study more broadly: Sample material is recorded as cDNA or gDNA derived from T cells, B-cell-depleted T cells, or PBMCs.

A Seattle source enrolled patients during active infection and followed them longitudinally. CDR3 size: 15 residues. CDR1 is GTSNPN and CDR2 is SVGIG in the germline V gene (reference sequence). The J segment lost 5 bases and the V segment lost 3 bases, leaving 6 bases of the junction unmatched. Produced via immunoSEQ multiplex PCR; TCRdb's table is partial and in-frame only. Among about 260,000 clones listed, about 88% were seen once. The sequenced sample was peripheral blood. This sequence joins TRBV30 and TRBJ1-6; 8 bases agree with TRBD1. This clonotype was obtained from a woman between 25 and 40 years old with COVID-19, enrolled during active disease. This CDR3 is CAWSVTGVHNSPLHF. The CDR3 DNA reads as TGTGCCTGGAGCGTGACAGGGGTCCATAATTCACCCCTCCACTTT.